What follows describes a single T cell receptor (beta chain). What it binds is not known. Here immunoSEQ multiplex PCR was the method, and the copy in TCRdb shows in-frame clones only, minus some. Of about 60,000 clones in the sample, 70% to 90% were seen once. V lost 7 bases and J lost 1; bases outside the gene matches: 6. In germline, CDR1 is KGHSH, CDR2 LQKENI. The CDR3 contains 15 residues. This entry comes from a study of T cell responses to AZD1222 COVID-19 vaccine. Overall study findings and caveats: Clonal diversity may have been underestimated in mostly white British donors. Close to half of all spike-specific TCRs reportedly target regions of the variants that are unmutated.

The sequence derives from an adult who received the AZD1222 COVID-19 vaccine. The source material was peripheral blood, sampled 28 days after the second AZD1222 dose. This chain links TRBV18 with TRBJ2-2, with 7 bases fitting TRBD2. CDR3 loop: CASYDGTKNTGELFF. CDR3 nucleotide sequence: TGTGCCAGCTACGATGGGACTAAGAACACCGGGGAGCTGTTTTTT.